The rows below give T cell receptor beta chains drawn from one sample of a study of tumor and adjacent non-tumor tissue in lung cancer. TCRdb reprocessed the multiplex PCR reads with MiXCR, giving one entry per CDR3 protein. The table lists more than 35,000 distinct CDR3 sequences, roughly two thirds of them singletons, with about 20% in the top ten. What was sequenced was distant non-tumor lung tissue. These receptors originate from a woman aged 40 to 50 with non-small cell lung cancer. The CDR3 runs from the conserved cysteine through the conserved F or W. Each record gives: D gene, J gene, clone size, V gene, CDR3 DNA, CDR3 protein. D genes are given only for firm matches. Where a row states a size, it is once, few, many or the class of an expanded clone; other rows omit it.

TRBD2 | TRBJ2-3 | many | TRBV12-3/TRBV12-4 | TGTGCCAGCAGTTACCGGGAGGGCCGTGGCACAGATACGCAGTATTTT | CASSYREGRGTDTQYF
TRBD1 | TRBJ2-1 | NA | TRBV11-2 | TGTGCCGGCAGCCCGCGGACAGGCTACAATGAGCAGTTCTTT | CAGSPRTGYNEQFF
NA | TRBJ2-5 | many | TRBV20-1 | TGCAGTGCTAGTCATCCGTACCAAGAGACCCAGTACTTC | CSASHPYQETQYF
TRBD2 | TRBJ2-3 | NA | TRBV7-8 | TGTGCCAGCAGCTCCAGCGGGGGGGCTTATAATATGCAGTATTTT | CASSSSGGAYNMQYF
TRBD1 | TRBJ2-3 | many | TRBV29-1 | TGCAGCACACGGACAGGGAACACAGATACGCAGTATTTT | CSTRTGNTDTQYF
NA | TRBJ2-2 | NA | TRBV4-2 | TGTGCCAGAAGCCAAATGAGAGGGTCGGACACCGGGGAGCTGTTTTTT | CARSQMRGSDTGELFF
NA | TRBJ2-7 | many | TRBV5-5 | TGTGCCAGCAGCTCACGCCCTACAGGGTTCTACGAGCAGTACTTC | CASSSRPTGFYEQYF
NA | TRBJ2-2 | NA | TRBV6-5 | TGTGCCAGCAGCCGCAATCGGACGGCTAACACCGGGGAGCTGTTTTTT | CASSRNRTANTGELFF
NA | TRBJ1-4 | NA | TRBV20-1 | TGCAGTGCTAGAGATCAATGGGGCATAGGGGAACTGTTTTTT | CSARDQWGIGELFF
TRBD1 | TRBJ1-4 | NA | TRBV15 | TGTGCCACCAGCAGGACTAGGACAGGAGGCGGGAATGAAAAACTGTTTTTT | CATSRTRTGGGNEKLFF
NA | TRBJ2-3 | NA | TRBV12-3/TRBV12-4 | TGTGCCAGCAGTTTCGGGGTAGATCAGCCCCAGTATTTT | CASSFGVDQPQYF
NA | TRBJ2-1 | few | TRBV10-3 | TGTGCCATCAGTGAGGACAACATGCGTAGGTTCTTC | CAISEDNMRRFF
NA | TRBJ2-1 | few | TRBV5-1 | TGCGCCGGCAGGGCCCCGGAACAGGGCCACAATGAGCAGTTCTTC | CAGRAPEQGHNEQFF
NA | TRBJ2-7 | NA | TRBV4-1 | TGTGCCAGCAGCCACGATGGGGGAGAACAGTACTTC | CASSHDGGEQYF
NA | TRBJ1-2 | NA | TRBV20-1 | TGCAGTGCTAGAGTACCTTGCGGGTCTGGCTACACCTTC | CSARVPCGSGYTF
NA | TRBJ2-3 | NA | TRBV28 | TGTGCCAGCAAGACTATCACAGATACGCAGTATTTT | CASKTITDTQYF
TRBD2 | TRBJ2-2 | NA | TRBV10-2 | TGCGCCTGCAGCTCAAGCGGGATCGGCACCGGGGAGCTGTTTTTT | CACSSSGIGTGELFF
NA | TRBJ2-1 | NA | TRBV11-2 | TGCGCCAGCAGCTTATCCGGTCTTGATCTAGAGTTCTTC | CASSLSGLDLEFF
NA | TRBJ2-7 | NA | TRBV20-1 | TGCAACGTTAAAAGAGAATACTACGAGCAGTACTTC | CNVKREYYEQYF
NA | TRBJ2-4 | many | TRBV10-2 | TGCGCCAGCGGATCCTTAGTGGAAGGCAGAAGGGCCAAAAACATTCAGTACTTC | CASGSLVEGRRAKNIQYF
NA | TRBJ1-2 | few | TRBV7-9 | TGTGCCAGCAGCACCTTGGACAGTCCTTCGGGTGGCTACACCTTC | CASSTLDSPSGGYTF
TRBD1 | TRBJ1-2 | NA | TRBV6-5 | TGTGCCAGCAGTCGGGGGGGACAGGGGGCGTATGACTACACTTTC | CASSRGGQGAYDYTF
NA | TRBJ1-1 | once | TRBV14 | TGTGCCAGTTCGTGGGAGGGCGGTTTCGCTGAAGCTTTCTTT | CASSWEGGFAEAFF
TRBD1 | TRBJ2-1 | NA | TRBV6-4 | TGTGTCAGCAGTGACGGACAGGGGGTGAATGAGCAGTTCTTC | CVSSDGQGVNEQFF
NA | TRBJ2-3 | many | TRBV6-1 | TGTGCCAGCAGTGAAGGGGTTCCCCGGGTAGATTTGGGGTATTTT | CASSEGVPRVDLGYF
TRBD2 | TRBJ2-1 | NA | TRBV4-2 | TGTGTCGGCAGCCAAGATTACCGGACCAGCGGGACCTACAATGAGCAGTTCTTC | CVGSQDYRTSGTYNEQFF
TRBD1 | TRBJ2-2 | medium-sized | TRBV11-2 | TGTGCCAGCAGCTTAGCCCGGGACAGGACATTAGGCGGGGAGCTGTTTTTT | CASSLARDRTLGGELFF
TRBD1 | TRBJ1-1 | once | TRBV6-1 | TGTGCCAGCACAAGGGGGCGAAACACTGAAGCTTTCTTT | CASTRGRNTEAFF
TRBD2 | TRBJ2-3 | NA | TRBV12-3/TRBV12-4 | TGTGTCAGCACCCCCCAAGTGTTAGCGGGGTTCCATACCCAGTATTTT | CVSTPQVLAGFHTQYF
NA | TRBJ1-6 | few | TRBV20-1 | TGCAGTGCTACTGATTCGGGGGCGGGCTCCTATAATTCACCCCTCCACTTT | CSATDSGAGSYNSPLHF
TRBD1 | TRBJ1-3 | many | TRBV6-6 | TGTGCCAGCAGACCGACGACAGGGGGAAGTGGAAACACCATATATTTT | CASRPTTGGSGNTIYF
NA | TRBJ1-2 | NA | TRBV11-2 | TGTGTCAGCAGTTCCGTGGGTTGTTATGGCTACACCTTC | CVSSSVGCYGYTF
TRBD2 | TRBJ2-1 | many | TRBV6-1 | TGTGCCAGCAGTGATCCGGGACTAGCGGGGGCCTACAATGAGCAGTTCTTC | CASSDPGLAGAYNEQFF
NA | TRBJ2-1 | NA | TRBV20-1 | TGCAGTGCTAGAGTAAGCTCCAATGAGCAGTTCTTC | CSARVSSNEQFF
NA | TRBJ2-7 | NA | TRBV28 | TGTGCCAGCAGTCCAGGCCTAGGGGCGCGCGAACAGTACTTC | CASSPGLGAREQYF
NA | TRBJ2-1 | NA | TRBV29-1 | TGCAGTGCAAAGCGGACACATCACAATGAGCATTTCTTC | CSAKRTHHNEHFF
TRBD2 | TRBJ2-3 | many | TRBV5-4 | TGTGCCAGCAGCTTTGACGGGAGGGCCACAGATACGCAGTATTTT | CASSFDGRATDTQYF
TRBD1 | TRBJ2-3 | NA | TRBV10-2 | TGCGCCAGTAGACCCACAGGGTCATTGTGGACAGGTACGCAGTATTTT | CASRPTGSLWTGTQYF
NA | TRBJ1-6 | NA | TRBV10-3 | TGTGCCATCAGCCAATTTCAGTGGACCAATTCATCCCTCCACTTT | CAISQFQWTNSSLHF
NA | TRBJ2-3 | NA | TRBV2 | TGTGTCAGCAGTATGGGATTCACAGATACGCAGTATTTT | CVSSMGFTDTQYF
NA | TRBJ2-7 | many | TRBV6-6 | TGTGCCAGTCACCCGACCAGACAGGAACGAAGGGAGCAGTACTTC | CASHPTRQERREQYF
TRBD2 | TRBJ2-5 | NA | TRBV7-9 | TGTGACAGCAGTCGGAAACTAGCGGGCCAAGAGACCCAGTACTTC | CDSSRKLAGQETQYF
NA | TRBJ2-7 | many | TRBV6-1 | TGTGCCAGCCTGGGACCGCTTACCTACGAGCAGTACTTC | CASLGPLTYEQYF
NA | TRBJ1-5 | many | TRBV5-1 | TGCGCCAGCAGCTTGGACGGGACACCAGGGATTCAGCCCCAGCATTTT | CASSLDGTPGIQPQHF
NA | TRBJ2-2 | NA | TRBV6-5 | TGTGCCAGCAAACCCAGGAGGAACATCGGGGAGCTGTTTTTT | CASKPRRNIGELFF
NA | TRBJ2-5 | NA | TRBV10-3 | TGTGCCACCATCGAATCTCCAGTGAAAGAGACCCAGTACTTC | CATIESPVKETQYF
TRBD1 | TRBJ1-2 | NA | TRBV12-3/TRBV12-4 | TGTGCCTGCAGTAACAGGGGACCTAACTACGGCTACACCTTC | CACSNRGPNYGYTF
NA | TRBJ1-2 | NA | TRBV28 | TGTGCCAGCAGTTTAGGGGGACGGACGCCCAAGTATGGCTACGCCTTC | CASSLGGRTPKYGYAF
NA | TRBJ2-5 | few | TRBV11-2 | TGTGCCAACAGCTTAGGGGCAGGGTCCGGTATCGGAGAGACCCAGTACTTC | CANSLGAGSGIGETQYF
TRBD1 | TRBJ1-2 | many | TRBV28 | TGTGCCAGCAGTTACGGACAGGGGAGCTACACCTTC | CASSYGQGSYTF
TRBD2 | TRBJ2-7 | NA | TRBV2 | TGTGCCAGCGGGAGGGGACTAGCGGGAGCATACTGCGAGCAGTACTTC | CASGRGLAGAYCEQYF
TRBD2 | TRBJ2-1 | NA | TRBV11-2 | TGTGCCAGCAGCCCGACTAGCGTGAATGAGCGATTCTTC | CASSPTSVNERFF
NA | TRBJ2-1 | many | TRBV11-3 | TGCGCCAGCAGCCGACCCCGGGATAAGGCCAATGAGCAGTTCTTC | CASSRPRDKANEQFF
NA | TRBJ1-1 | many | TRBV6-2/TRBV6-3 | TGTGCCAGCAGCTCCGTCCGCACAGGTCCGACCACTGAAGCTTTCTTT | CASSSVRTGPTTEAFF
NA | TRBJ2-6 | many | TRBV28 | TGTGCCAGCAGTTTGGTCTCTGGGGCCAACGTCCTGACTTTC | CASSLVSGANVLTF
NA | TRBJ1-5 | NA | TRBV6-5 | TGTGCCAGCAGTCCTACCTTAGATCAGCCCCAGCATTTT | CASSPTLDQPQHF
TRBD1 | TRBJ2-7 | NA | TRBV30 | TGTACCTGGAGTGTGGTGACAGGGGACCAGAGCGAGCAGTACTTC | CTWSVVTGDQSEQYF
TRBD2 | TRBJ2-1 | NA | TRBV5-4 | TGTGCCAGCAGCAGGGGACTAGCGGAGTACAATGAGCAGTTCTTC | CASSRGLAEYNEQFF
NA | TRBJ2-3 | many | TRBV10-1 | TGCGCCAGCAGCCCCTCCGCCCCCACAGATACGCAGTATTTT | CASSPSAPTDTQYF
NA | TRBJ2-5 | NA | TRBV11-1 | TGTGCCAGCAGCGGAAGACCAGCGGAAGAGACCCAATACTTC | CASSGRPAEETQYF